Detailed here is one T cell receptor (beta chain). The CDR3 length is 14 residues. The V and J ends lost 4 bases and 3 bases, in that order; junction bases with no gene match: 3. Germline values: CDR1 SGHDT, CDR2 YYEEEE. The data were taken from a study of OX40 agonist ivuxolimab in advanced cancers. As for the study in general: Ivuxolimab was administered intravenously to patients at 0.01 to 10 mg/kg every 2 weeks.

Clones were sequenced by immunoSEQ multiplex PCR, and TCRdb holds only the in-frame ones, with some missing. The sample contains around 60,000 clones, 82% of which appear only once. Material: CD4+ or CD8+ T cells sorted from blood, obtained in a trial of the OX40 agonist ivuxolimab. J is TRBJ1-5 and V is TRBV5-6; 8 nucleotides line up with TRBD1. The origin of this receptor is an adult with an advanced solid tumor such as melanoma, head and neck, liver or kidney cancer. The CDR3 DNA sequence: TGTGCCAGCAGCCGGACAGGGATCAATCAGCCCCAGCATTTT. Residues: CASSRTGINQPQHF.